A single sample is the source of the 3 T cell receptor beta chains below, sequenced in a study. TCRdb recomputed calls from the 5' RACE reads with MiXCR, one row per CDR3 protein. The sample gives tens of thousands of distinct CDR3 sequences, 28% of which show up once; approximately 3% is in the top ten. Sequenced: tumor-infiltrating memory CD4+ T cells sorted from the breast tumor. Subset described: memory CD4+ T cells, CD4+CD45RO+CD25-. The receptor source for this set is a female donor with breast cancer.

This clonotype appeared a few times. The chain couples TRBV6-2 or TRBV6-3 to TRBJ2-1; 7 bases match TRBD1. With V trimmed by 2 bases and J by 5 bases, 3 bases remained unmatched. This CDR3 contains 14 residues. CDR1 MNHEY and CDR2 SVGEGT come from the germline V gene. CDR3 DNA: TGTGCCAGCAGTTACACTGGGACAGACAATGAGCAGTTCTTC. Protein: CASSYTGTDNEQFF.

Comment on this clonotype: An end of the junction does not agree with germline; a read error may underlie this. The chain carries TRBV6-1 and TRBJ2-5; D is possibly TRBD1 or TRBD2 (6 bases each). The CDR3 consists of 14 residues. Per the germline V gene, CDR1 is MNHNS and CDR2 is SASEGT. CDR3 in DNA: TGTGCCAGCAGCGAAGGGGGGAACCAAGAGACCCAGTACTTC. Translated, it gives CASSEGGNQETQYF.

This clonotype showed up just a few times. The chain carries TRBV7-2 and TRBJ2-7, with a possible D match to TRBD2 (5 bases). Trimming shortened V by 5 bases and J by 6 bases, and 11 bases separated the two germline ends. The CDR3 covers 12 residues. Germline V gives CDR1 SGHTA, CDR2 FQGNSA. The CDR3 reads CASSERGVEQYF. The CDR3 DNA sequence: TGTGCCAGCAGCGAACGGGGAGTCGAGCAGTACTTC.